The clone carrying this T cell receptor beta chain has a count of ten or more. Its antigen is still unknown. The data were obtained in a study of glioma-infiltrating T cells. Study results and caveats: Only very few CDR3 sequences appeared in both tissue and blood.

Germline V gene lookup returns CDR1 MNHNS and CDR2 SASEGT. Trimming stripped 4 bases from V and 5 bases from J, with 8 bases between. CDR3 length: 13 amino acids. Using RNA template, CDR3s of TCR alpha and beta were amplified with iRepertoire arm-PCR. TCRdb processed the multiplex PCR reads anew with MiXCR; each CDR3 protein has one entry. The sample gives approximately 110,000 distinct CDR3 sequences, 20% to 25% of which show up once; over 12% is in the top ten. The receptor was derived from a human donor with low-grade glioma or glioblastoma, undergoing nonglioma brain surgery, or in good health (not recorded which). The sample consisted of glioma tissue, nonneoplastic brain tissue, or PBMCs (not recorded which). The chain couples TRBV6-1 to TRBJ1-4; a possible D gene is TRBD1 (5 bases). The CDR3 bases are TGTGCCAGCAGTGCACAGGAAAATGAAAAACTGTTTTTT. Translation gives CASSAQENEKLFF.